Described below is a single T cell receptor (beta chain) sequence and its context. This entry comes from a study of blood T cell repertoires in COVID-19. Study at large: Sites across the United States, Italy and Spain contributed samples from acute and convalescent COVID-19.

The germline CDR1 and CDR2 sequences are SGHNT and YENEEA. The CDR3 has 17 amino acids. V trimming: 0 bases; J trimming: 5 bases; junction bases outside the gene matches: 4. Using immunoSEQ multiplex PCR, the repertoire was profiled, and TCRdb retains in-frame clones only, with some absent. The sample consists of fewer than 250,000 clones, approximately 80% of them appearing once. This clonotype originated in a woman aged 60-75 years with active or convalescent COVID-19. Source material: peripheral blood. The V call is TRBV11-3, the J call TRBJ2-5; TRBD2 aligns across 15 bases. CDR3 bases: TGTGCCAGCAGCTTAGATAACGGACTAGCGGGAGGGGAGACCCAGTACTTC. The encoded protein is CASSLDNGLAGGETQYF.